Shown below are 8 T cell receptor beta chains from a single sample sequenced in a study of control samples from healthy donors and cancer patients. Clones were read by immunoSEQ multiplex PCR, and TCRdb kept only the in-frame ones, dropping some. The repertoire holds fewer than 200,000 clones, with around 88% as singletons. Material: blood. The source of these receptors is a woman in her 30s in good health.

V gene TRBV5-6 combines with J gene TRBJ2-1, with D uncertain. Trimming pared 4 bases from V and 10 bases from J, leaving 15 bases between. Germline V gene data show CDR1 as SGHDT and CDR2 as YYEEEE. This CDR3 has 13 amino acids. CDR3 nucleotide sequence: TGTGCCAGCAGCCCTGCCGGTTCTCGGGAGCAGTTCTTC. This translates into CASSPAGSREQFF.

V usage is TRBV27 and J usage is TRBJ1-1; D might be TRBD1 (5 bases). The V gene's germline CDR1 is MNHEY and CDR2 SMNVEV (reference sequence). The length of the CDR3 is 12 residues. The V gene lost 8 bases and the J gene lost 7 bases, with 14 bases spanning the gap. CDR3 bases: TGTGCCAGCTCCCCGGGACCGCGTGAAGCTTTCTTT. This gives the protein CASSPGPREAFF.

The V gene is TRBV11-1, the J gene TRBJ2-5; D gene uncertain. Germline loops: CDR1 SGHAT, CDR2 FQDESV (reference sequence). V dropped 5 bases and J dropped 1 base, with 11 bases sitting between them. This CDR3 region has 14 residues. CDR3 in amino acids: CASSPVVLQETQYF. The CDR3 DNA reads as TGTGCCAGCAGCCCAGTAGTACTCCAAGAGACCCAGTACTTC.

This clone has just one count. V is TRBV7-2 and J is TRBJ2-5, with D perhaps TRBD2 (5 bases). Looked up from germline, CDR1 is SGHTA and CDR2 is FQGNSA. V was clipped by 0 bases and J by 12 bases, with 17 bases between them. This CDR3 is 14 amino acids long. CDR3 sequence (DNA): TGTGCCAGCAGCTTAGCGGCAGGATTACAAGCGGAGTACTTC. This codes for CASSLAAGLQAEYF.

CDR3 DNA sequence: TGTGCCAGTAGACCCTCGGGGGGGGCGGTCACCGGGGAGCTGTTTTTT. This translates into CASRPSGGAVTGELFF. The J gene is TRBJ2-2, the V gene TRBV19, with TRBD2 identical over 8 bases. Germline CDR1 reads LNHDA; CDR2 reads SQIVND (reference sequence). J lost 4 bases, V lost 6 bases, and 10 bases had no gene match. The CDR3 length is 16 residues.

Concerning this clone: Other DNA sequences of this sample code for an identical CDR3. The chain has TRBV28 and TRBJ2-3; D not certain. CDR1 is MDHEN, CDR2 SYDVKM, per germline. CDR3 length: 11 amino acids. V lost 3 bases, J lost 6 bases, and 4 bases lay in between. The CDR3 DNA reads TGTGCCAGCAGTTTTGCCGATACGCAGTATTTT. Translation gives CASSFADTQYF.

In regard to this clone: Other DNA sequences of this sample code for an identical CDR3. The CDR3 loop reads CASSLADSSYGYTF. Written as DNA, the CDR3 is TGCGCCAGCAGCTTGGCGGACAGCTCCTATGGCTACACCTTC. The chain carries TRBV5-1 and TRBJ1-2; D possibly corresponds to TRBD1 (6 bases). V lost 0 bases, J lost 4 bases, and 10 bases lay in between. In germline, CDR1 is SGHRS, CDR2 YFSETQ. The CDR3 consists of 14 residues.

J is TRBJ2-2 and V is TRBV30, with D maybe TRBD2 (5 bases). There are 17 residues in the CDR3. Trimming removed 0 bases from V and 2 bases from J, with 16 bases in between. Germline V CDR1 and CDR2: GTSNPN, SVGIG (reference sequence). Here the CDR3 reads CAWSVLSSGANTGELFF. CDR3 sequence (DNA): TGTGCCTGGAGTGTACTTAGCAGCGGAGCCAACACCGGGGAGCTGTTTTTT.